This T cell receptor (beta chain) is drawn from a study of blood T cell repertoires in COVID-19. Study-level background: Acute-phase and convalescent COVID-19 samples originated in the United States, Italy and Spain. Nucleic acid was either cDNA or gDNA, and it came from T cells, B-cell-depleted T cells, or PBMCs.

Methods used by the authors: Using reference gene primer amplification, nucleated cell counts were estimated. This table comes from immunoSEQ multiplex PCR, and its TCRdb copy is limited to in-frame clones, with some not included. V, J and clone size reflect that table, while D and trimming were determined from the DNA. This sample has under 110,000 clones, with 84% found just once. This clone was observed once. CDR3 length: 14 amino acids. Trimming took off 1 base at V and 7 bases at J, with 12 bases between the two ends. Germline CDR1 SGHDT, CDR2 YYEEEE. The source material was peripheral blood. The V gene is TRBV5-6, the J gene TRBJ2-1; D is ambiguous. The clonotype originates from a woman in her sixties or seventies with acute or convalescent COVID-19. CDR3 loop: CASSLYQVNNEQFF. The CDR3 DNA sequence: TGTGCCAGCAGCTTGTACCAGGTTAATAATGAGCAGTTCTTC.